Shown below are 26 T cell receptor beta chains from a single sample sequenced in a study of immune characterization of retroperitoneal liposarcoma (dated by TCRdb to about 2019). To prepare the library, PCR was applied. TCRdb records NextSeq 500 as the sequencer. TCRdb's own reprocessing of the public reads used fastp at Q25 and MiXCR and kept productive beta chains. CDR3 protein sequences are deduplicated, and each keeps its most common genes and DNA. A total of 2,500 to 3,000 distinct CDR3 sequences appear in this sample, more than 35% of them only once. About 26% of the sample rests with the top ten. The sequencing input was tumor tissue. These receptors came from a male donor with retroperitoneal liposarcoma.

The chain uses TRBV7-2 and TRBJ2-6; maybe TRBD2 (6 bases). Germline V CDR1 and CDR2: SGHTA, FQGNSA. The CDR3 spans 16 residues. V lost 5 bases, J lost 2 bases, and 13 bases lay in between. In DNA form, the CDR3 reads TGTGCCAGCAGCCCAAGGCGGGGTCCTGGGGCCAACGTCCTGACTTTC. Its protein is CASSPRRGPGANVLTF.

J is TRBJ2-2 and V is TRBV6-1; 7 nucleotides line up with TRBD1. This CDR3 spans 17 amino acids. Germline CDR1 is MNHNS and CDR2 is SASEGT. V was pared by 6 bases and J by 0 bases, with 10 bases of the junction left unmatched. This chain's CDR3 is CASSSDAGTANTGELFF. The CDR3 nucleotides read TGTGCCAGCAGCTCGGACGCCGGGACAGCGAACACCGGGGAGCTGTTTTTT.

CDR3 nucleotide sequence: TGTGCCAGCAGCCTTTACCGGGGACAGGGAAAGGGCGAGCAGTACTTC. It specifies CASSLYRGQGKGEQYF. The chain recombines TRBV6-1 with TRBJ2-7; 9 nucleotides match TRBD1. This CDR3 spans 16 amino acids. The trim removed 6 bases at V and 6 bases at J, leaving 15 bases unmatched. Germline CDR1 and CDR2: MNHNS and SASEGT.

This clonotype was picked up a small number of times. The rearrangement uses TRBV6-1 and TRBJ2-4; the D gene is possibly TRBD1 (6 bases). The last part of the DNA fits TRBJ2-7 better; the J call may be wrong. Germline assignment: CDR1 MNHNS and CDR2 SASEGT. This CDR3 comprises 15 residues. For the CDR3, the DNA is TGTGCCAGCAAACTCCTTGGACAGAGAGACTACGAGCAGTACTTC. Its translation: CASKLLGQRDYEQYF.

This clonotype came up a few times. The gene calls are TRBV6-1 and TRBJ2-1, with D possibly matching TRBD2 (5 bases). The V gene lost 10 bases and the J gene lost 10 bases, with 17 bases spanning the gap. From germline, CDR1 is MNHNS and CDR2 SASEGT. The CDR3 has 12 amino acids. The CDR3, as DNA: TGTGCCACATCCCCCGGAGGCTACGAGCAGTTCTTC. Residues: CATSPGGYEQFF.

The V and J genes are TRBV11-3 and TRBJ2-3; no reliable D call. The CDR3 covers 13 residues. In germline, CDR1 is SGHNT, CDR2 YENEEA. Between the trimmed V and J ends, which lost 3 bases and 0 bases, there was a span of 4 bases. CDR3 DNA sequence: TGTGCCAGCAGCTTGGCCAGCACAGATACGCAGTATTTT. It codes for CASSLASTDTQYF.

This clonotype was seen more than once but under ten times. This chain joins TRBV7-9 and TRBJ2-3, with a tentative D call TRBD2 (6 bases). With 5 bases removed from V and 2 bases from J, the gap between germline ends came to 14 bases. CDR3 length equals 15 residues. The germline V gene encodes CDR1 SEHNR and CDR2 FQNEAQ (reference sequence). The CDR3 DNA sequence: TGTGCCAGCAGCCCGAATGGACTACCCACAGATACGCAGTATTTT. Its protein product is CASSPNGLPTDTQYF.

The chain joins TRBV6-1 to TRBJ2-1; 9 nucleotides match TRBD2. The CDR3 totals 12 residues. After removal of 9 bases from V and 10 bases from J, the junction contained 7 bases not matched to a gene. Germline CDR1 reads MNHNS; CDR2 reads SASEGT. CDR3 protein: CASSLRGGEQFF. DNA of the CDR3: TGTGCCAGTAGCTTGCGGGGGGGAGAGCAGTTCTTC.

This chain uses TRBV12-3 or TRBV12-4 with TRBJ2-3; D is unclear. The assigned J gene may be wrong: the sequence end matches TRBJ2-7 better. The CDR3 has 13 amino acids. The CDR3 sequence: CASSFVNYNEQYF. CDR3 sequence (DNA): TGTGCCAGCAGTTTTGTGAACTACAATGAGCAGTACTTC.

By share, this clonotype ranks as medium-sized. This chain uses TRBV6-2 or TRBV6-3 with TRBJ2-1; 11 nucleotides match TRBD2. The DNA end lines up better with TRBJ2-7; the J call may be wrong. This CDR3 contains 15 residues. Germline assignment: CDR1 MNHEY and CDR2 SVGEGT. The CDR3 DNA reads TGTGCCAGCAGAGAACTAGCGGGGGCAGGGTACGAGCAGTACTTC. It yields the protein CASRELAGAGYEQYF.

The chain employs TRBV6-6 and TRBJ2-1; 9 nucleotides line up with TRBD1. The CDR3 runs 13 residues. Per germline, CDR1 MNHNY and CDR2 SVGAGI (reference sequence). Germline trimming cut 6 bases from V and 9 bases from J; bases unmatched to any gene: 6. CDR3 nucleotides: TGTGCCAGCAGCAGGGGACAGGGTAGTGAGCAGTTCTTC. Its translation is CASSRGQGSEQFF.

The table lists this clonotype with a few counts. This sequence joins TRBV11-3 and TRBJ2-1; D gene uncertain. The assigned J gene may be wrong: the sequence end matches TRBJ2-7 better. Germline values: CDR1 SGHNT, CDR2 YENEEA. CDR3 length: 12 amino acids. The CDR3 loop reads CASSINSYEQYF. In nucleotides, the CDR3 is TGTGCCAGCAGCATCAACTCCTACGAGCAGTACTTC.

The CDR3 here is CASSEARLSGANVLTF. In DNA, the CDR3 is TGTGCCAGCAGTGAGGCGAGGCTCTCTGGGGCCAACGTCCTGACTTTC. The V gene is TRBV6-1, the J gene TRBJ2-6; no clear D. From germline, CDR1 is MNHNS and CDR2 SASEGT. The CDR3 contains 16 residues. V lost 3 bases to trimming and J lost 0 bases, with 9 bases between them.

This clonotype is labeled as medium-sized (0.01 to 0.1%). CDR3 sequence reads: CASSSPGTSGSYEQYF. In DNA form, the CDR3 reads TGTGCCAGCAGCTCACCTGGGACTAGCGGATCCTACGAGCAGTACTTC. The chain employs TRBV11-2 and TRBJ2-5; 11 bases are a match to TRBD2. The last part of the DNA fits TRBJ2-7 better; the J call may be wrong. The CDR3 length is 16 residues. Germline lookup yields CDR1 SGHAT and CDR2 FQNNGV.

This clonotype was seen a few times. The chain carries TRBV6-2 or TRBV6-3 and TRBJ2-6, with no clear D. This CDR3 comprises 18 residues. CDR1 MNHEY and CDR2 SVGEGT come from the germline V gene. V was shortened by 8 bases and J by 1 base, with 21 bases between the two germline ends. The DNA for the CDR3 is TGTGCCAGCGGTTCCATCTATCCTGTCGGGTCTGGGGCCAACGTCCTGACTTTC. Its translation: CASGSIYPVGSGANVLTF.

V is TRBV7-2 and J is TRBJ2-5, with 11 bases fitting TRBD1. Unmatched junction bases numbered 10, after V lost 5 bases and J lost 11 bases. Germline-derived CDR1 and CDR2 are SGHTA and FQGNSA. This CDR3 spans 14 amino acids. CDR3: CASSPRTGGDEQYF. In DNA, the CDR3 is TGTGCCAGCAGCCCACGGACAGGGGGCGATGAGCAGTACTTC.

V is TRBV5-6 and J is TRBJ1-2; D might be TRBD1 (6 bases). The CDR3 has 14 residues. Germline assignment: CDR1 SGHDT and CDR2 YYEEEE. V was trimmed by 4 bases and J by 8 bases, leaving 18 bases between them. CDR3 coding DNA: TGTGCCAGCAGCCCTGCTGGGGGGGCGGAAGGCTACACCTTC. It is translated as CASSPAGGAEGYTF.

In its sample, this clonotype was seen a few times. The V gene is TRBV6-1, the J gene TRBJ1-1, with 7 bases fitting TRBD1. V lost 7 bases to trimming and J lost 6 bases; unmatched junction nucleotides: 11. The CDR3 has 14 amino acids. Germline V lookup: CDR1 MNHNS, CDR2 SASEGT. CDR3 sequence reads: CASKGGASYAEAFF. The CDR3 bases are TGTGCCAGCAAAGGGGGCGCTTCTTATGCTGAAGCTTTCTTT.

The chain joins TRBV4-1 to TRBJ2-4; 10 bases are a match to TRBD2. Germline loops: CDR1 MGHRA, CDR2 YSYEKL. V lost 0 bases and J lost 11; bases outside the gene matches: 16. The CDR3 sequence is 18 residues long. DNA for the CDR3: TGCGCCAGCAGCCAAGATCCCCCAGCTAGCGGGAGCCCCACGGTTCAGTACTTC. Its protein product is CASSQDPPASGSPTVQYF.

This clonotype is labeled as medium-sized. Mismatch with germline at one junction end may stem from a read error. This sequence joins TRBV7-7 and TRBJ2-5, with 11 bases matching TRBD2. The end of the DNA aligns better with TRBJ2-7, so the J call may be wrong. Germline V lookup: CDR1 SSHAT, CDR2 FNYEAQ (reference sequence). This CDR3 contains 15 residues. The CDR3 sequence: CASSLASGGRYEQYF. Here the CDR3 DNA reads TGTGCTAGCAGCTTAGCTAGCGGGGGGAGGTACGAGCAGTACTTC.

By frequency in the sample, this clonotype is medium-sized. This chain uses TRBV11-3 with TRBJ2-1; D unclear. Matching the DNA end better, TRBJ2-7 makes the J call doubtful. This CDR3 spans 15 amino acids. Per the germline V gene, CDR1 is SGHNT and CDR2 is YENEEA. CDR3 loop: CASNSRWVSYNEQYF. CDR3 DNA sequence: TGTGCCAGCAATTCCCGGTGGGTTTCCTACAATGAGCAGTACTTC.

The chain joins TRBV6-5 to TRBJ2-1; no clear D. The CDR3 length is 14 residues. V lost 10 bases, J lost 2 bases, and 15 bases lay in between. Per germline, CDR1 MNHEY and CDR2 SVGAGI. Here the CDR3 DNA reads TGTGCCAACTCAAGGGCTAAGGCCTACAATGAGCAGTTCTTC. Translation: CANSRAKAYNEQFF.

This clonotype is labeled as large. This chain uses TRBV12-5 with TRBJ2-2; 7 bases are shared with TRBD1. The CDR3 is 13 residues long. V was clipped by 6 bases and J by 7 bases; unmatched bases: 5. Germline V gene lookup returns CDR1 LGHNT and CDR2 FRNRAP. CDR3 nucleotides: TGTGCTAGTGGGGGGCAGGGGGTCGGGGAGCTGTTTTTT. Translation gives CASGGQGVGELFF.

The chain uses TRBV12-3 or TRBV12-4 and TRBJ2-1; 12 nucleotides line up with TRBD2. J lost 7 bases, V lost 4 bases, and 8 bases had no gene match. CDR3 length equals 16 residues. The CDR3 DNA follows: TGTGCCAGCAGTTCCTTCCGACTAGCGGGAGAAAATGAGCAGTTCTTC. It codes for CASSSFRLAGENEQFF.

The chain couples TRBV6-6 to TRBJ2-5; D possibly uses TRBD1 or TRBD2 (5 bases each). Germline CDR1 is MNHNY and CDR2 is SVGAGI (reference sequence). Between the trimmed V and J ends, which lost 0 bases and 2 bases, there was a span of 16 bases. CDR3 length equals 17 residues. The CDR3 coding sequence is TGTGCCAGCAGTTACTCGAGGGGAAGCGTTGGGCAAGAGACCCAGTACTTC. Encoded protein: CASSYSRGSVGQETQYF.

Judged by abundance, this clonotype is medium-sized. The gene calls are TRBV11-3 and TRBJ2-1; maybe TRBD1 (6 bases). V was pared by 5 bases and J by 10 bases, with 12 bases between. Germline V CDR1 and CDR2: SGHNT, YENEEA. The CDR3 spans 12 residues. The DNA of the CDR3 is TGTGCCAGCAGCCAGGGGCCCTACGAGCAGTTCTTC. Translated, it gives CASSQGPYEQFF.